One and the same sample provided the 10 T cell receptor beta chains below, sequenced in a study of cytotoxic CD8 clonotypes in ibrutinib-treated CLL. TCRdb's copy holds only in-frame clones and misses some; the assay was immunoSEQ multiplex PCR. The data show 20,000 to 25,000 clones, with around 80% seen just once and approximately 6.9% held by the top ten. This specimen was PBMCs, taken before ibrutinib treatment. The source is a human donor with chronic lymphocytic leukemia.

The CDR3 region has the DNA TGTGCCAGCAGCTTAACCCCGGGACAGGGCGCCGAGCAGTACTTC. It is translated as CASSLTPGQGAEQYF. The J gene is TRBJ2-7, the V gene TRBV11-3; 9 bases align to TRBD1. Germline CDR1 reads SGHNT; CDR2 reads YENEEA. The V and J ends lost 2 bases and 6 bases, in that order; junction bases with no gene match: 8. CDR3 size: 15 residues.

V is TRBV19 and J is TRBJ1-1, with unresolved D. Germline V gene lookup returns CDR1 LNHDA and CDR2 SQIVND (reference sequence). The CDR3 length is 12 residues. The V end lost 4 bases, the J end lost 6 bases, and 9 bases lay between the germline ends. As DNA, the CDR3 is TGTGCCAGTAGTAAGGGTCCCGCTGAAGCTTTCTTT. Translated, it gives CASSKGPAEAFF.

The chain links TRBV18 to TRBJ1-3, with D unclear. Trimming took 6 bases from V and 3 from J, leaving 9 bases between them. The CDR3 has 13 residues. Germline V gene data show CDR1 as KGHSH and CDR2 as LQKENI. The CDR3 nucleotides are TGTGCCAGCTCTCCCGTCGGTGGAAACACCATATATTTT. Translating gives CASSPVGGNTIYF.

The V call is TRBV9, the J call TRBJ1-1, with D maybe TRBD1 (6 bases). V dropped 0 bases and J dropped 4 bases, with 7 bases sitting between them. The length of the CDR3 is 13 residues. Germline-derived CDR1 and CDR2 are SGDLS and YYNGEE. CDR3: CASSVVGATEAFF. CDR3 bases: TGTGCCAGCAGCGTAGTGGGGGCCACTGAAGCTTTCTTT. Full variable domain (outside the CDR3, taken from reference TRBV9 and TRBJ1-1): DSGVTQTPKHLITATGQRVTLRCSPRSGDLSVYWYQQSLDQGLQFLIQYYNGEERAKGNILERFSAQQFPDLHSELNLSSLELGDSALYFCASSVVGATEAFFGQGTRLTVV.

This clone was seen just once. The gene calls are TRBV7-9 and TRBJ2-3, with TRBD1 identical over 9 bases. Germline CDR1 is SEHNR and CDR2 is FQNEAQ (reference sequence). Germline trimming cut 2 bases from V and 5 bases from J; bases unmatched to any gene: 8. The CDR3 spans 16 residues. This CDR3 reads CASSLMGQGTIDTQYF. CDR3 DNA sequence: TGTGCCAGCAGCTTAATGGGACAGGGAACTATAGATACGCAGTATTTT.

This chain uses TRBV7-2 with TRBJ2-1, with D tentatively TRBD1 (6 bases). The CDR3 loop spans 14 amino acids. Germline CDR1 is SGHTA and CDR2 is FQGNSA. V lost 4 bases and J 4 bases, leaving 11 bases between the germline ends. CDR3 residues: CASSYPGQYNEQFF. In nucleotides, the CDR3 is TGTGCCAGCAGCTACCCTGGACAGTACAATGAGCAGTTCTTC. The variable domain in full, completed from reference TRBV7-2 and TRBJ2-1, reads GAGVSQSPSNKVTEKGKDVELRCDPISGHTALYWYRQSLGQGLEFLIYFQGNSAPDKSGLPSDRFSAERTGGSVSTLTIQRTQQEDSAVYLCASSYPGQYNEQFFGPGTRLTVL.

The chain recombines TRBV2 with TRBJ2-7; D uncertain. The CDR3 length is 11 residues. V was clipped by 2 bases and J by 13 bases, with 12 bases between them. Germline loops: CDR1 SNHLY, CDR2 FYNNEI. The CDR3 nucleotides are TGTGCCAGCAGTGAATGGGCACGTTTATACTTC. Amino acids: CASSEWARLYF.

CDR3 sequence (DNA): TGCGCCAGCAGCCAACTATGGACTAGCGGGAGGACAGTCCACGAGCAGTACTTC. It encodes CASSQLWTSGRTVHEQYF. The rearrangement joins TRBV4-3 to TRBJ2-7; 14 nucleotides agree with TRBD2. Germline V gives CDR1 LGHNA, CDR2 YSLEER. J was trimmed by 5 bases and V by 2 bases; bases with no gene match: 11. The CDR3 runs 18 residues.

The DNA of the CDR3 is TGTGCCAGCAGCGTAACCGGGGTCTCCTACAATGAGCAGTTCTTC. It translates to CASSVTGVSYNEQFF. The genes are TRBV9 and TRBJ2-1; D is perhaps TRBD2 (5 bases). V was trimmed by 1 base and J by 0 bases, leaving 8 bases between them. CDR1 SGDLS and CDR2 YYNGEE come from the germline V gene. This CDR3 has 15 residues. Filled out from reference TRBV9 and TRBJ2-1, the complete variable domain reads DSGVTQTPKHLITATGQRVTLRCSPRSGDLSVYWYQQSLDQGLQFLIQYYNGEERAKGNILERFSAQQFPDLHSELNLSSLELGDSALYFCASSVTGVSYNEQFFGPGTRLTVL.

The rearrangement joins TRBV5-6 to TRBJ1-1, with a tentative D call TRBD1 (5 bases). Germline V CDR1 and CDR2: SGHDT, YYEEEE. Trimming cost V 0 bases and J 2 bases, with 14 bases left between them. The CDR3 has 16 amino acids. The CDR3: CASSLELGEENTEAFF. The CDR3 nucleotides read TGTGCCAGCAGCTTGGAATTAGGGGAGGAAAACACTGAAGCTTTCTTT.